This T cell receptor beta chain stems from a study of T cell responses to AZD1222 COVID-19 vaccine. Study-level points and caveats: Donors were largely white British and mainly female; clonal diversity was possibly underestimated. Nearly half of unique spike-specific TCRs reportedly avoided B.1.351 and B.1.1.7 mutated regions. Without day 14 samples, only post-peak T cell repertoires were studied.

With regard to this clone: No antigen is known for it.

Investigators merged groups given second doses at roughly 4 or roughly 12 weeks. The data were produced by immunoSEQ multiplex PCR, yet TCRdb's version contains in-frame clones alone and is incomplete. This sample yields roughly 120,000 clones, of which about 92% are seen a single time; about 5% belongs to the top ten. Germline loops: CDR1 SGHAT, CDR2 FQNNGV. This CDR3 spans 16 amino acids. V lost 5 bases to trimming and J lost 5 bases, with 21 bases between them. The chain joins TRBV11-2 to TRBJ1-1, with D perhaps TRBD1 (6 bases). This clonotype originated in an adult who received the AZD1222 COVID-19 vaccine. The material sequenced was peripheral blood, taken 28 days after the second AZD1222 dose. The CDR3 bases are TGTGCCAGCAGCCCAAGACCCGGACAGTTCGGGACTGAAGCTTTCTTT. Amino acids: CASSPRPGQFGTEAFF.